The rows below give T cell receptor beta chains drawn from one sample of a study of cytomegalovirus exposure and HLA in healthy donors. Using immunoSEQ multiplex PCR, the repertoire was profiled, and TCRdb retains in-frame clones only, with some absent. The table lists about 160,000 clones, over 60% of them singletons. The sample taken for sequencing was PBMCs. These receptors all stem from a female donor in good health and CMV-seronegative. Both conserved end residues are part of each CDR3. A D gene is named only where the DNA matches it firmly. Clone sizes are given selectively: once, few, many, or a class where the clone is expanded.

V gene: TRBV13
J gene: TRBJ2-4
D gene: NA
clone size: NA
CDR3 protein: CASRVGGTKNSQYF
CDR3 DNA: TGTGCCAGCAGGGTAGGAGGTACCAAAAACAGTCAGTACTTC

V gene: TRBV6-5
J gene: TRBJ1-2
D gene: TRBD1
clone size: NA
CDR3 protein: CASSYSSGQVYTF
CDR3 DNA: TGTGCCAGCAGTTACTCTTCCGGACAGGTCTACACCTTC

V gene: TRBV7-2
J gene: TRBJ2-3
D gene: NA
clone size: NA
CDR3 protein: CASSSWTGTDTQYF
CDR3 DNA: TGTGCCAGCAGCTCCTGGACGGGGACAGATACGCAGTATTTT

V gene: TRBV6-1
J gene: TRBJ2-3
D gene: NA
clone size: few
CDR3 protein: CASRRYLAGTDTQYF
CDR3 DNA: TGTGCCAGCAGACGCTACCTTGCGGGCACAGATACGCAGTATTTT

V gene: TRBV5-4
J gene: TRBJ1-3
D gene: NA
clone size: few
CDR3 protein: CASSLTGGNTIYF
CDR3 DNA: TGTGCCAGCAGCTTGACAGGGGGAAACACCATATATTTT

V gene: TRBV5-1
J gene: TRBJ2-1
D gene: TRBD2
clone size: few
CDR3 protein: CASSSSGTRDEQFF
CDR3 DNA: TGCGCCAGCAGCTCCAGCGGGACTAGAGACGAGCAGTTCTTC

V gene: TRBV6-5
J gene: TRBJ2-1
D gene: NA
clone size: NA
CDR3 protein: CASSYSGGRDNEQFF
CDR3 DNA: TGTGCCAGCAGTTACTCGGGGGGGCGCGACAATGAGCAGTTCTTC

V gene: TRBV30
J gene: TRBJ2-3
D gene: TRBD2
clone size: NA
CDR3 protein: CAWRTSGRDTQYF
CDR3 DNA: TGTGCCTGGCGGACTAGCGGGAGGGATACGCAGTATTTT

V gene: TRBV4-3
J gene: TRBJ2-2
D gene: NA
clone size: NA
CDR3 protein: CASSQEGSVRAVLGELFF
CDR3 DNA: TGCGCCAGCAGCCAAGAAGGTTCCGTGAGGGCTGTCCTTGGGGAGCTGTTTTTT

V gene: TRBV4-2
J gene: TRBJ1-4
D gene: TRBD1
clone size: NA
CDR3 protein: CASSQDWQGADEKLFF
CDR3 DNA: TGTGCCAGCAGCCAAGATTGGCAGGGGGCGGATGAAAAACTGTTTTTT

V gene: TRBV4-3
J gene: TRBJ1-2
D gene: NA
clone size: NA
CDR3 protein: CASSRDSFNYGYTF
CDR3 DNA: TGCGCCAGCAGCCGGGACTCATTTAACTATGGCTACACCTTC

V gene: TRBV9
J gene: TRBJ2-2
D gene: TRBD2
clone size: NA
CDR3 protein: CASSGKRGGTNTGELFF
CDR3 DNA: TGTGCCAGCAGCGGTAAGCGGGGGGGAACGAACACCGGGGAGCTGTTTTTT

V gene: TRBV4-3
J gene: TRBJ2-7
D gene: NA
clone size: NA
CDR3 protein: CASSQRLGGDKTYEQYF
CDR3 DNA: TGCGCCAGCAGCCAACGCTTGGGAGGGGACAAAACCTACGAGCAGTACTTC

V gene: TRBV6-6
J gene: TRBJ1-1
D gene: NA
clone size: NA
CDR3 protein: CASSYSAAEAFF
CDR3 DNA: TGTGCCAGCAGTTACTCCGCAGCTGAAGCTTTCTTT

V gene: TRBV6-5
J gene: TRBJ1-2
D gene: NA
clone size: NA
CDR3 protein: CASSYLQGVNYGYTF
CDR3 DNA: TGTGCCAGCAGCTACCTACAGGGTGTTAACTATGGCTACACCTTC

V gene: TRBV4-1
J gene: TRBJ2-1
D gene: TRBD1
clone size: NA
CDR3 protein: CASSLGQGPYNEQFF
CDR3 DNA: TGCGCCAGCAGCCTCGGACAGGGGCCTTACAATGAGCAGTTCTTC

V gene: TRBV13
J gene: TRBJ2-5
D gene: TRBD2
clone size: NA
CDR3 protein: CASSTGLDWGTQYF
CDR3 DNA: TGTGCCAGCAGCACTGGACTAGATTGGGGGACCCAGTACTTC

V gene: TRBV7-9
J gene: TRBJ2-1
D gene: TRBD2
clone size: NA
CDR3 protein: CASSPRWGEGRSGEQFF
CDR3 DNA: TGTGCCAGCAGCCCCCGTTGGGGGGAGGGCCGCAGTGGTGAGCAGTTCTTC

V gene: TRBV30
J gene: TRBJ1-2
D gene: TRBD1
clone size: few
CDR3 protein: CAWDRGQDYGYTF
CDR3 DNA: TGTGCCTGGGACAGGGGGCAAGACTATGGCTACACCTTC

V gene: TRBV29-1
J gene: TRBJ2-7
D gene: TRBD1
clone size: few
CDR3 protein: CSALGGTGGRKTYEQYF
CDR3 DNA: TGCAGCGCCCTAGGGGGGACAGGGGGCAGGAAAACCTACGAGCAGTACTTC

V gene: TRBV2
J gene: TRBJ1-1
D gene: NA
clone size: NA
CDR3 protein: CASRGTGSMAEAFF
CDR3 DNA: TGTGCCAGCAGGGGCACAGGGAGTATGGCTGAAGCTTTCTTT

V gene: TRBV7-8
J gene: TRBJ2-3
D gene: TRBD2
clone size: NA
CDR3 protein: CASSLDLAGGEDTQYF
CDR3 DNA: TGTGCCAGCAGCTTAGACCTAGCGGGAGGAGAAGATACGCAGTATTTT

V gene: TRBV2
J gene: TRBJ2-1
D gene: NA
clone size: NA
CDR3 protein: CASRAPRGSRQFF
CDR3 DNA: TGTGCCAGCAGGGCCCCCCGGGGGTCTAGGCAGTTCTTC

V gene: TRBV4-3
J gene: TRBJ2-4
D gene: TRBD2
clone size: once
CDR3 protein: CASSQDGAGGWENIQYF
CDR3 DNA: TGCGCCAGCAGCCAAGACGGAGCGGGAGGTTGGGAAAACATTCAGTACTTC

V gene: TRBV14
J gene: TRBJ2-7
D gene: NA
clone size: NA
CDR3 protein: CASSQSPTTRGLF
CDR3 DNA: TGTGCCAGCAGCCAATCTCCGACTACGCGGGGACTTTTC

V gene: TRBV10-2
J gene: TRBJ2-5
D gene: NA
clone size: NA
CDR3 protein: CASSVRGKETQYF
CDR3 DNA: TGCGCCAGCAGTGTAAGGGGAAAAGAGACCCAGTACTTC

V gene: TRBV28
J gene: TRBJ2-4
D gene: NA
clone size: NA
CDR3 protein: CASRLTGQGIQYF
CDR3 DNA: TGTGCCAGCAGGCTTACTGGTCAGGGCATTCAGTACTTC

V gene: TRBV13
J gene: TRBJ2-2
D gene: TRBD2
clone size: NA
CDR3 protein: CASSSRLAGYTGELFF
CDR3 DNA: TGTGCCAGCAGCTCACGACTAGCGGGGTACACCGGGGAGCTGTTTTTT

V gene: TRBV4-2
J gene: TRBJ2-2
D gene: NA
clone size: NA
CDR3 protein: CASSRFERSNTGELFF
CDR3 DNA: TGTGCCAGCAGCCGTTTCGAGCGGTCGAACACCGGGGAGCTGTTTTTT

V gene: TRBV9
J gene: TRBJ2-5
D gene: NA
clone size: NA
CDR3 protein: CASSPGAQETQYF
CDR3 DNA: TGTGCCAGCAGCCCGGGAGCTCAAGAGACCCAGTACTTC

V gene: TRBV18
J gene: TRBJ2-7
D gene: TRBD1
clone size: NA
CDR3 protein: CASSLDREVSYEQYF
CDR3 DNA: TGTGCCAGCTCATTGGACAGGGAAGTCTCCTACGAGCAGTACTTC

V gene: TRBV4-2
J gene: TRBJ2-2
D gene: NA
clone size: NA
CDR3 protein: CASSLMTDAGELFF
CDR3 DNA: TGTGCCAGCAGCCTTATGACTGACGCCGGGGAGCTGTTTTTT

V gene: TRBV5-1
J gene: TRBJ1-2
D gene: NA
clone size: NA
CDR3 protein: CASSSTSRRSDLNGYTF
CDR3 DNA: TGCGCCAGCAGCTCCACATCCCGGCGAAGCGACCTGAATGGCTACACCTTC

V gene: TRBV7-9
J gene: TRBJ1-6
D gene: NA
clone size: NA
CDR3 protein: CASSLGQSSYNSPLHF
CDR3 DNA: TGTGCCAGCAGCTTAGGGCAAAGCTCCTATAATTCACCCCTCCACTTT

V gene: TRBV2
J gene: TRBJ2-3
D gene: NA
clone size: few
CDR3 protein: CAGSRLTGRTDTQYF
CDR3 DNA: TGTGCAGGATCGCGACTCACTGGAAGGACAGATACGCAGTATTTT

V gene: TRBV28
J gene: TRBJ1-2
D gene: NA
clone size: NA
CDR3 protein: CASSLGAGLYGYTF
CDR3 DNA: TGTGCCAGCAGTTTAGGGGCGGGGCTCTATGGCTACACCTTC

V gene: TRBV5-6
J gene: TRBJ2-6
D gene: NA
clone size: NA
CDR3 protein: CASSLGLGANVLTF
CDR3 DNA: TGTGCCAGCAGCTTGGGGCTTGGGGCCAACGTCCTGACTTTC

V gene: TRBV4-3
J gene: TRBJ1-1
D gene: NA
clone size: NA
CDR3 protein: CASSLRDRFSTEAFF
CDR3 DNA: TGCGCCAGCAGCCTGAGAGACAGGTTTAGCACTGAAGCTTTCTTT

V gene: TRBV14
J gene: TRBJ1-4
D gene: NA
clone size: NA
CDR3 protein: CASSQDRGVAQEKLFF
CDR3 DNA: TGTGCCAGCAGCCAAGATCGGGGAGTGGCGCAAGAAAAACTGTTTTTT

V gene: TRBV5-4
J gene: TRBJ2-7
D gene: TRBD2
clone size: NA
CDR3 protein: CASSTGTSGPYEQYF
CDR3 DNA: TGTGCCAGCAGCACCGGGACTAGCGGTCCCTACGAGCAGTACTTC

V gene: TRBV30
J gene: TRBJ1-3
D gene: NA
clone size: once
CDR3 protein: CAWSPSNTIYF
CDR3 DNA: TGTGCCTGGAGTCCATCAAACACCATATATTTT

V gene: TRBV2
J gene: TRBJ2-7
D gene: NA
clone size: NA
CDR3 protein: CASSERAGPTYEQYF
CDR3 DNA: TGTGCCAGCAGTGAAAGGGCAGGGCCCACCTACGAGCAGTACTTC

V gene: TRBV10-3
J gene: TRBJ1-2
D gene: TRBD1
clone size: NA
CDR3 protein: CAIRGTGALYGYTF
CDR3 DNA: TGTGCCATCAGGGGGACAGGGGCACTCTATGGCTACACCTTC

V gene: TRBV13
J gene: TRBJ1-3
D gene: NA
clone size: NA
CDR3 protein: CASSERQARGNTIYF
CDR3 DNA: TGTGCCAGCAGCGAAAGACAGGCGCGGGGAAACACCATATATTTT

V gene: TRBV6-6
J gene: TRBJ2-1
D gene: NA
clone size: once
CDR3 protein: CASSKTGVNEQFF
CDR3 DNA: TGTGCCAGCAGTAAAACGGGGGTGAATGAGCAGTTCTTC

V gene: TRBV10-3
J gene: TRBJ1-1
D gene: TRBD1
clone size: NA
CDR3 protein: CATQGVNTEAFF
CDR3 DNA: TGTGCCACGCAGGGGGTGAACACTGAAGCTTTCTTT